This TCR beta chain was found in a study of blood T cells in healthy people across ages. Across the study: Capturing about one barcoded beta molecule per two T cells was achieved by template switching.

The germline V gene has CDR1 MDHEN and CDR2 SYDVKM. The V end was cut by 5 bases, the J end by 0 bases, with 11 bases between. CDR3 length: 15 residues. Together with a sample-barcoded 5' primer, a J-beta primer mix was included in a second PCR lasting about 7 to 11 cycles. Each cDNA molecule was tagged by a template-switch adaptor that had 12 random nucleotides. Using its own MiXCR run on the 5' RACE reads, TCRdb lists one record per CDR3 protein. This table holds 760,000 or so distinct CDR3 sequences, more than 20% found once. This clonotype was observed a handful of times. This sample also appeared in a second study, on T cells of mothers and their children.

This rearrangement joins TRBV28 to TRBJ2-4, with D possibly TRBD1 on 5 matching bases. This receptor was identified in a boy between 10 and 17 years old in good health. Sample: blood. CDR3: CASSPQGIAKNIQYF. The CDR3 nucleotides are TGTGCCAGCAGTCCTCAGGGCATAGCCAAAAACATTCAGTACTTC. Based on the CDR3 plus reference TRBV28 and TRBJ2-4, the full variable domain is DVKVTQSSRYLVKRTGEKVFLECVQDMDHENMFWYRQDPGLGLRLIYFSYDVKMKEKGDIPEGYSVSREKKERFSLILESASTNQTSMYLCASSPQGIAKNIQYFGAGTRLSVL.